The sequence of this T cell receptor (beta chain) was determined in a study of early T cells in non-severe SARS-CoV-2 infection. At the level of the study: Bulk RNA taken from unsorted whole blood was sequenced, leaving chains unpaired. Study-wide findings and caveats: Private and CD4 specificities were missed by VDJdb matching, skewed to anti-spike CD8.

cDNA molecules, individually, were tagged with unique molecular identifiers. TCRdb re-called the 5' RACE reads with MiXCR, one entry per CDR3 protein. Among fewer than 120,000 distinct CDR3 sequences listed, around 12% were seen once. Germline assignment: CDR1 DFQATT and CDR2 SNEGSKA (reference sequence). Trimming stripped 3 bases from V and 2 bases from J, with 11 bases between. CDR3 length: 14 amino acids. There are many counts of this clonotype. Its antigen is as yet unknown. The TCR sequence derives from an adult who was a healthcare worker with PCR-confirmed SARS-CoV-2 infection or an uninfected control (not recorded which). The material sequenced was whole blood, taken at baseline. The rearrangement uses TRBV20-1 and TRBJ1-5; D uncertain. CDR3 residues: CSASKVGGNQPQHF. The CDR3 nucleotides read TGCAGTGCTAGTAAGGTGGGCGGCAATCAGCCCCAGCATTTT.